This passage covers 15 T cell receptor beta chains from one sample sequenced in a study of OX40 agonist ivuxolimab in advanced cancers. TCRdb keeps only in-frame clones here, not all; method: immunoSEQ multiplex PCR. The top ten clones hold about 1.2% of a sample with about 61,000 clones, about 86% of them seen once. The source was CD4+ or CD8+ T cells sorted from blood, collected in a trial of the OX40 agonist ivuxolimab. These receptors were taken from an adult with an advanced solid tumor such as melanoma, head and neck, liver or kidney cancer.

This clone occurred a few times. Different DNA sequences within this sample yield the same CDR3. The rearrangement joins TRBV18 to TRBJ1-1; D is perhaps TRBD1 (5 bases). The germline gives CDR1 KGHSH, CDR2 LQKENI. This CDR3 region has 14 residues. The V end was cut by 6 bases, the J end by 1 base, with 12 bases between. CDR3 in DNA: TGTGCCAGCTCCCGGGACTCAGGGAACACTGAAGCTTTCTTT. Its protein is CASSRDSGNTEAFF.

This clone was seen more than once but under ten times. CDR3 residues: CATSRDTGTGDQPQHF. In DNA form, the CDR3 reads TGTGCCACCAGCAGAGATACAGGGACCGGGGATCAGCCCCAGCATTTT. The chain couples TRBV15 to TRBJ1-5, with D perhaps TRBD1 (6 bases). CDR3 size: 16 residues. With 0 bases removed from V and 5 bases from J, the gap between germline ends came to 14 bases. CDR1 is LNHNV and CDR2 is YYDKDF in the germline V gene (reference sequence).

The rearrangement uses TRBV10-3 and TRBJ2-1; 9 bases fit TRBD2. Germline lookup yields CDR1 ENHRY and CDR2 SYGVKD. There are 16 residues in the CDR3. With 2 bases clipped from V and 5 bases from J, the junction kept 7 bases outside the gene matches. The CDR3 here is CAISEGGRGDHNEQFF. CDR3 nucleotides: TGTGCCATCAGTGAGGGCGGGAGGGGGGACCACAATGAGCAGTTCTTC.

The chain is built from TRBV5-1 and TRBJ1-1; D possibly corresponds to TRBD1 (6 bases). The V gene lost 5 bases and the J gene lost 1 base, with 9 bases spanning the gap. Germline values: CDR1 SGHRS, CDR2 YFSETQ. This CDR3 comprises 13 residues. The CDR3 here is CASRTQGNTEAFF. CDR3 nucleotide sequence: TGCGCCAGCAGGACACAGGGGAACACTGAAGCTTTCTTT.

This clone was observed once. The chain combines TRBV5-4 with TRBJ2-7; TRBD2 agrees at 10 bases. The CDR3 totals 14 residues. The ends lost 4 bases at V and 7 bases at J; junction bases unmatched: 8. Germline lookup yields CDR1 SGHNT and CDR2 YYREEE (reference sequence). Here the CDR3 reads CASSTSGGVREQYF. The CDR3 region has the DNA TGTGCCAGCAGCACCAGCGGGGGGGTAAGGGAGCAGTACTTC.

This clone has a single count. V gene TRBV19 combines with J gene TRBJ2-7, with TRBD2 identical over 9 bases. Germline values: CDR1 LNHDA, CDR2 SQIVND (reference sequence). V gave up 6 bases and J gave up 5 bases; unmatched junction bases: 11. The CDR3 is made up of 15 amino acids. In DNA, the CDR3 is TGTGCCAGTAGCAGACAAGCGGGGGGCCGCCACGAGCAGTACTTC. It codes for CASSRQAGGRHEQYF.

The V and J genes are TRBV5-1 and TRBJ2-5; TRBD1 aligns across 10 bases. Losses at the gene ends were 0 bases for V and 5 bases for J; bases not matched to a gene: 1. Germline CDR1 is SGHRS and CDR2 is YFSETQ. The CDR3 loop spans 14 amino acids. The CDR3 loop is CASSLGDRGETQYF. The CDR3 region has the DNA TGCGCCAGCAGCTTGGGGGACAGGGGTGAGACCCAGTACTTC.

The chain couples TRBV27 to TRBJ1-2, with D perhaps matching TRBD1 (6 bases). Trimming took off 3 bases at V and 8 bases at J, with 10 bases between the two ends. The CDR3 totals 12 residues. In germline, CDR1 is MNHEY, CDR2 SMNVEV (reference sequence). The CDR3 is CASSFRGGGYTF. CDR3 sequence (DNA): TGTGCCAGCAGTTTCAGGGGAGGCGGCTACACCTTC.

The chain links TRBV5-6 to TRBJ2-5; 8 positions match TRBD1. The ends lost 0 bases at V and 5 bases at J; junction bases unmatched: 15. Germline CDR1 and CDR2: SGHDT and YYEEEE. The CDR3 runs to 18 residues. CDR3 sequence reads: CASSLATDRGRGRETQYF. As DNA, the CDR3 is TGTGCCAGCAGCTTGGCCACCGACAGGGGACGGGGTCGGGAGACCCAGTACTTC.

V and J are TRBV15 and TRBJ1-2; weak D call: TRBD1 (6 bases). The CDR3 spans 14 residues. Looked up from germline, CDR1 is LNHNV and CDR2 is YYDKDF (reference sequence). V was cut by 0 bases and J by 3 bases, with 8 bases left in between. The CDR3 loop reads CATSRDRTDYGYTF. Written as DNA, the CDR3 is TGTGCCACCAGCAGAGATAGGACAGACTATGGCTACACCTTC.

This rearrangement joins TRBV27 to TRBJ2-3; possibly TRBD1 for D (6 bases). The V end was cut by 5 bases, the J end by 6 bases, with 12 bases between. The CDR3 length is 13 residues. Per germline, CDR1 MNHEY and CDR2 SMNVEV (reference sequence). DNA of the CDR3: TGTGCCAGCAGTCCCACAGGGCTCGATACGCAGTATTTT. Its translation: CASSPTGLDTQYF.

The V call is TRBV6-1, the J call TRBJ2-2, with 11 bases fitting TRBD2. The length of the CDR3 is 18 residues. In germline, CDR1 is MNHNS, CDR2 SASEGT. V was clipped by 0 bases and J by 1 base; unmatched bases: 4. The CDR3 sequence is CASSEAPSGGQNTGELFF. For the CDR3, the DNA is TGTGCCAGCAGTGAAGCCCCTAGCGGGGGGCAGAACACCGGGGAGCTGTTTTTT.

This clone was seen more than once but under ten times. The rearrangement links TRBV15 to TRBJ1-5; D perhaps matches TRBD1 (6 bases). Trimming shortened V by 0 bases and J by 7 bases, and 10 bases separated the two germline ends. The CDR3 runs to 14 residues. Per germline, CDR1 LNHNV and CDR2 YYDKDF (reference sequence). In DNA form, the CDR3 reads TGTGCCACCAGCAGAGAGGGGGGGCGACAGCCCCAGCATTTT. Translated: CATSREGGRQPQHF.

CDR3 residues: CATSRDRVQPQHF. The CDR3 DNA reads TGTGCCACCAGCAGAGACAGGGTTCAGCCCCAGCATTTT. The V and J genes are TRBV15 and TRBJ1-5, with D perhaps matching TRBD1 (5 bases). The CDR3 has 13 amino acids. Germline assignment: CDR1 LNHNV and CDR2 YYDKDF (reference sequence). Trimming took off 0 bases at V and 6 bases at J, with 6 bases between the two ends.

The table lists this clone with a count of one. The rearrangement uses TRBV5-1 and TRBJ2-1, with TRBD1 matching 10 bases. Looked up from germline, CDR1 is SGHRS and CDR2 is YFSETQ. The CDR3 runs to 15 residues. V shed 5 bases, J shed 4 bases, and the junction held 6 bases outside the gene matches. CDR3 amino acids: CASRTGTGAYNEQFF. The CDR3 nucleotides read TGCGCCAGCAGAACCGGGACAGGGGCGTACAATGAGCAGTTCTTC.